The next 28 T cell receptor beta chains were all read from a single sample in a study of CD8+ T cells in alopecia areata. Treatment here: oral pan-JAK inhibitor, 5-10 mg twice daily. Following extraction, RNA underwent reverse transcription to cDNA, which served as the sequencing template. Only in-frame clones appear in the TCRdb table, and some are missing; sequencing was by immunoSEQ multiplex PCR. The sample lists over 100,000 clones; approximately 54% were seen once. The input for sequencing was CD8+ T cells sorted from blood, taken at week 24, from a patient treated with tofacitinib. The receptors were sampled from a human donor with alopecia areata.

This clone was counted a few times. The chain employs TRBV29-1 and TRBJ1-5; D not resolved. CDR3 size: 12 residues. With 6 bases removed from V and 4 bases from J, the gap between germline ends came to 10 bases. CDR1 and CDR2 from the germline V gene are SQVTM and ANQGSEA. This CDR3 reads CSVAGINQPQHF. In DNA form, the CDR3 reads TGCAGCGTCGCCGGGATAAATCAGCCCCAGCATTTT. Supplemented by reference TRBV29-1 and TRBJ1-5, the full variable domain reads SAVISQKPSRDICQRGTSLTIQCQVDSQVTMMFWYRQQPGQSLTLIATANQGSEATYESGFVIDKFPISRPNLTFSTLTVSNMSPEDSSIYLCSVAGINQPQHFGDGTRLSIL.

This clone appeared a few times. This CDR3 reads CASSLAAGGYEQYF. The CDR3 DNA reads TGTGCCAGCAGCTTAGCGGCGGGGGGATACGAGCAGTACTTC. V gene TRBV7-8 combines with J gene TRBJ2-7, with 8 bases identical to TRBD2. The length of the CDR3 is 14 residues. Per the germline V gene, CDR1 is SGHVS and CDR2 is FQNEAQ. V gave up 0 bases and J gave up 4 bases; unmatched junction bases: 2.

The chain is built from TRBV11-2 and TRBJ2-7; D could derive from TRBD1 or TRBD2 (6 bases each). V shed 8 bases and J shed 7 bases, with 18 bases lying between them. The CDR3 covers 13 residues. Germline assignment: CDR1 SGHAT and CDR2 FQNNGV. As DNA, the CDR3 is TGTGCCAGCTTAACTAGGGGGGACGGAGAGCAGTACTTC. Translated, it gives CASLTRGDGEQYF.

The chain links TRBV4-2 to TRBJ2-7; 13 nucleotides align to TRBD2. The junction had 11 bases not matched to a gene; V was cut back by 0 bases and J by 0 bases. The germline V gene encodes CDR1 LGHNA and CDR2 YNFKEQ. This CDR3 has 20 residues. The CDR3 sequence is CASSQESPGLAGYSSYEQYF. The CDR3 coding sequence is TGTGCCAGCAGCCAAGAAAGTCCGGGACTAGCGGGGTATAGCTCCTACGAGCAGTACTTC.

This clone was detected once. The chain employs TRBV7-3 and TRBJ1-4; a possible D gene is TRBD1 (5 bases). V shed 5 bases and J shed 5 bases, with 21 bases lying between them. The length of the CDR3 is 17 residues. Per the germline V gene, CDR1 is SGHTA and CDR2 is FQGTGA. As DNA, the CDR3 is TGTGCCAGCAGCCCTACCCTGGGGCGCCGACCGAATGAAAAACTGTTTTTT. It yields the protein CASSPTLGRRPNEKLFF.

The chain has TRBV4-1 and TRBJ1-5, with D possibly matching TRBD1 (6 bases). Germline V gene lookup returns CDR1 MGHRA and CDR2 YSYEKL. V was clipped by 1 base and J by 6 bases, with 13 bases between them. CDR3 size: 15 residues. As DNA, the CDR3 is TGCGCCAGCAGCCAAGTGGGGGGCCTAGTTCAGCCCCAGCATTTT. Translating gives CASSQVGGLVQPQHF.

This chain joins TRBV2 and TRBJ2-1; D tentatively reads TRBD1 or TRBD2 (6 bases each). Germline CDR1 and CDR2: SNHLY and FYNNEI. This CDR3 has 17 amino acids. V lost 1 base and J 9 bases, leaving 22 bases between the germline ends. CDR3 sequence (DNA): TGTGCCAGCAGTGAAGGCCCCCCGGGGGCCGAGGTTTTTGAGCAGTTCTTC. Translation gives CASSEGPPGAEVFEQFF.

The chain joins TRBV4-1 to TRBJ1-3; D uncertain. Germline CDR1 and CDR2: MGHRA and YSYEKL. The CDR3 consists of 15 residues. Trimming pared 0 bases from V and 4 bases from J, leaving 10 bases between. The CDR3 loop reads CASSQDAAGGNTIYF. The CDR3 nucleotides are TGCGCCAGCAGCCAAGATGCGGCTGGCGGAAACACCATATATTTT.

CDR3 in amino acids: CASNRGASGGVETQYF. CDR3 DNA sequence: TGTGCCAGCAACCGGGGAGCTAGCGGGGGAGTGGAGACCCAGTACTTC. The rearrangement joins TRBV7-9 to TRBJ2-5, with 10 bases aligning to TRBD2. Germline V gene lookup returns CDR1 SEHNR and CDR2 FQNEAQ (reference sequence). The CDR3 length is 16 residues. The V and J ends lost 7 bases and 5 bases, in that order; junction bases with no gene match: 13.

This clone was counted between two and nine times. The chain joins TRBV10-3 to TRBJ2-7, with D perhaps matching TRBD1 or TRBD2 (5 bases each). The CDR3 length is 15 residues. Deletions cut 7 bases from V and 4 bases from J, with 20 bases between. Per germline, CDR1 ENHRY and CDR2 SYGVKD. CDR3 amino acids: CAITDTGTRFYEQYF. The DNA of the CDR3 is TGTGCCATCACCGATACCGGGACGAGGTTTTACGAGCAGTACTTC.

This chain links TRBV2 with TRBJ2-1, with 7 nucleotides matching TRBD1. The CDR3 sequence is 12 residues long. J gave up 5 bases and V 6 bases, and 1 base lay outside the gene matches. Germline loops: CDR1 SNHLY, CDR2 FYNNEI. The CDR3 DNA is TGTGCCAGCAGGGACAGGAACAATGAGCAGTTCTTC. It is translated as CASRDRNNEQFF.

The chain carries TRBV5-4 and TRBJ2-2; tentative D call: TRBD1 (5 bases). CDR3 length: 15 residues. The germline V and J ends were trimmed by 3 bases and 2 bases, with 11 bases remaining between them. CDR1 is SGHNT and CDR2 is YYREEE in the germline V gene (reference sequence). CDR3 nucleotides: TGTGCCAGCAGCTGGGGCCAGGGTAACACCGGGGAGCTGTTTTTT. Translating gives CASSWGQGNTGELFF.

This clone was detected only a few times. At the DNA level, this CDR3 is encoded by other sequences in the same sample as well. This rearrangement joins TRBV5-6 to TRBJ1-5, with D perhaps TRBD1 (5 bases). Germline CDR1 is SGHDT and CDR2 is YYEEEE. Trimming took off 4 bases at V and 4 bases at J, with 12 bases between the two ends. This CDR3 has 14 residues. As DNA, the CDR3 is TGTGCCAGCAGCCCAGGGACGGGTAATCAGCCCCAGCATTTT. As protein: CASSPGTGNQPQHF.

Turning to this clone: The junction departs from germline at one end; a sequencing error may be responsible. This sequence joins TRBV6-4 and TRBJ2-7; TRBD1 agrees at 11 bases. The CDR3 is 15 residues long. CDR1 and CDR2 from the germline V gene are MRHNA and SNTAGT. In DNA, the CDR3 is TGTGCCAGCAGTTACTCCGGGACAGGGGGCTACGAGCAGTACTTC. Translated: CASSYSGTGGYEQYF.

This clone was picked up a small number of times. The V and J genes are TRBV18 and TRBJ2-3; either TRBD1 or TRBD2 may fit D (5 bases each). The CDR3 loop spans 15 amino acids. Germline-derived CDR1 and CDR2 are KGHSH and LQKENI. The germline V and J ends were trimmed by 3 bases and 1 base, with 11 bases remaining between them. The CDR3, as DNA: TGTGCCAGCTCACCCCTTGGGGACCGCACAGATACGCAGTATTTT. This codes for CASSPLGDRTDTQYF.

The rearrangement uses TRBV9 and TRBJ1-2, with D uncertain. V lost 4 bases and J 8 bases, leaving 12 bases between the germline ends. Germline loops: CDR1 SGDLS, CDR2 YYNGEE. CDR3 length: 12 residues. The CDR3 coding sequence is TGTGCCAGCAGCTCTAGGGTGAGAGGCTACACCTTC. Translation: CASSSRVRGYTF.

The chain carries TRBV11-2 and TRBJ2-1, with D perhaps TRBD2 (6 bases). Germline V lookup: CDR1 SGHAT, CDR2 FQNNGV. The CDR3 totals 16 residues. Trimming cost V 5 bases and J 1 base, with 15 bases left between them. The CDR3 spells CASSPRAAGSYNEQFF. For the CDR3, the DNA is TGTGCCAGCAGCCCACGGGCGGCGGGGTCCTACAATGAGCAGTTCTTC.

J is TRBJ2-1 and V is TRBV4-1; 12 nucleotides match TRBD2. There are 17 residues in the CDR3. Per the germline V gene, CDR1 is MGHRA and CDR2 is YSYEKL. Trimming removed 2 bases from V and 3 bases from J; junction bases left unmatched: 5. CDR3 DNA sequence: TGCGCCAGCAGCCAACCTCCTAGCGGGGGGGACTACAATGAGCAGTTCTTC. This codes for CASSQPPSGGDYNEQFF.

The count of this clone is one. V usage is TRBV25-1 and J usage is TRBJ1-1, with D possibly being TRBD1 (6 bases). The CDR3 is 16 amino acids. V was trimmed by 1 base and J by 1 base, leaving 13 bases between them. Looked up from germline, CDR1 is MGHDK and CDR2 is SYGVNS. CDR3 nucleotide sequence: TGTGCCAGCAGTGAATGGGGGGACACCCAGAACACTGAAGCTTTCTTT. Its translation: CASSEWGDTQNTEAFF.

V usage is TRBV6-5 and J usage is TRBJ1-5, with 8 bases that match TRBD1. Germline lookup yields CDR1 MNHEY and CDR2 SVGAGI. The CDR3 totals 13 residues. V shed 5 bases, J shed 6 bases, and the junction held 3 bases outside the gene matches. CDR3 nucleotide sequence: TGTGCCAGCAGTCGACAGGGGCTTCAGCCCCAGCATTTT. This sequence encodes CASSRQGLQPQHF.

The chain uses TRBV27 and TRBJ1-2; D gene unclear. Trimming pared 2 bases from V and 3 bases from J, leaving 7 bases between. Germline V gene sequence: CDR1 MNHEY, CDR2 SMNVEV (reference sequence). The CDR3 is 13 residues long. For the CDR3, the DNA is TGTGCCAGCAGTTTAGGAATGGACTATGGCTACACCTTC. Translating it yields CASSLGMDYGYTF.

Turning to this clone: Additional DNA sequences in this sample encode the identical CDR3. This chain connects TRBV7-9 to TRBJ2-1; possible D gene TRBD1, 6 bases. V was trimmed by 5 bases and J by 7 bases, leaving 9 bases between them. This CDR3 spans 12 amino acids. The germline V gene has CDR1 SEHNR and CDR2 FQNEAQ (reference sequence). The DNA for the CDR3 is TGTGCCAGCAGCCCCGACAGGAATGAGCAGTTCTTC. Encoded protein: CASSPDRNEQFF. Supplemented by reference TRBV7-9 and TRBJ2-1, the full variable domain reads DTGVSQNPRHKITKRGQNVTFRCDPISEHNRLYWYRQTLGQGPEFLTYFQNEAQLEKSRLLSDRFSAERPKGSFSTLEIQRTEQGDSAMYLCASSPDRNEQFFGPGTRLTVL.

The chain is built from TRBV30 and TRBJ1-5; tentatively, D is TRBD1 (6 bases). The CDR3 consists of 14 residues. Germline lookup yields CDR1 GTSNPN and CDR2 SVGIG (reference sequence). V lost 3 bases, J lost 8 bases, and 17 bases lay in between. The CDR3 DNA reads TGTGCCTGGAGCTTTCTAGGGGGGCACGAGCCCCAGCATTTT. This encodes CAWSFLGGHEPQHF.

This chain links TRBV11-2 with TRBJ1-2, with no clear D. This CDR3 has 15 amino acids. Germline assignment: CDR1 SGHAT and CDR2 FQNNGV. V lost 2 bases to trimming and J lost 2 bases, with 12 bases between them. In DNA, the CDR3 is TGTGCCAGCAGCTTAAGTCCTACCCCCAACTATGGCTACACCTTC. Translated: CASSLSPTPNYGYTF. Together with reference TRBV11-2 and TRBJ1-2, the CDR3 gives the full variable domain: EAGVAQSPRYKIIEKRQSVAFWCNPISGHATLYWYQQILGQGPKLLIQFQNNGVVDDSQLPKDRFSAERLKGVDSTLKIQPAKLEDSAVYLCASSLSPTPNYGYTFGSGTRLTVV.

This clone was picked up a small number of times. The rearrangement joins TRBV19 to TRBJ2-1; 8 bases fit TRBD2. CDR3 length: 14 amino acids. Germline loops: CDR1 LNHDA, CDR2 SQIVND (reference sequence). With 6 bases clipped from V and 0 bases from J, the junction kept 1 base outside the gene matches. The CDR3 bases are TGTGCCAGTAGGAGCGGGGGCTCCTACAATGAGCAGTTCTTC. Its protein product is CASRSGGSYNEQFF.

This clone was counted a few times. The chain has TRBV27 and TRBJ2-7; D unresolved. Trimming left V 5 bases short and J 2 bases short, with 4 bases between. Germline lookup yields CDR1 MNHEY and CDR2 SMNVEV (reference sequence). The CDR3 runs 11 residues. The CDR3 DNA sequence: TGTGCCAGCAGTCGCCCCTACGAGCAGTACTTC. This sequence encodes CASSRPYEQYF.

The CDR3 nucleotides are TGTGCCAGCAGCCAAGATCACTCGCCCGAATGGGGCGTGAACACTGAAGCTTTCTTT. Translation gives CASSQDHSPEWGVNTEAFF. The genes are TRBV14 and TRBJ1-1, with D possibly being TRBD1 (5 bases). Germline loops: CDR1 SGHDN, CDR2 FVKESK. Trimming cost V 0 bases and J 0 bases, with 20 bases left between them. The CDR3 totals 19 residues. Full variable domain (missing parts from reference TRBV14 and TRBJ1-1): EAGVTQFPSHSVIEKGQTVTLRCDPISGHDNLYWYRRVMGKEIKFLLHFVKESKQDESGMPNNRFLAERTGGTYSTLKVQPAELEDSGVYFCASSQDHSPEWGVNTEAFFGQGTRLTVV.

The gene calls are TRBV29-1 and TRBJ2-4; TRBD1 matches at 7 bases. The germline V gene has CDR1 SQVTM and CDR2 ANQGSEA. V shed 0 bases and J 5 bases; nucleotides not matched to a gene: 7. This CDR3 is 15 amino acids long. CDR3 nucleotides: TGCAGCGTTGAAGAACTTCAGGGGGTGCAAAACATTCAGTACTTC. Translated: CSVEELQGVQNIQYF.